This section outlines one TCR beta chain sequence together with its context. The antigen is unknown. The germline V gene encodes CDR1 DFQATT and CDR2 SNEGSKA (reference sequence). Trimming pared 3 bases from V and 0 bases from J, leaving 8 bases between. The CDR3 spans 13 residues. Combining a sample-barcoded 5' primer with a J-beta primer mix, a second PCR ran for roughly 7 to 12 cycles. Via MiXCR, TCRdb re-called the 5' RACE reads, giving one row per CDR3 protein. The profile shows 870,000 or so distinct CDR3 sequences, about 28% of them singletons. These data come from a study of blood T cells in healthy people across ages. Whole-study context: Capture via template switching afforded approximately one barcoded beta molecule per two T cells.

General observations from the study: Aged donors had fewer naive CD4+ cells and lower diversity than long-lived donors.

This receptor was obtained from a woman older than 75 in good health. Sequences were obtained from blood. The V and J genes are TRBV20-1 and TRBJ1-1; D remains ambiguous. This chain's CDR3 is CSASNRLNTEAFF. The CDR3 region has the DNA TGCAGTGCTAGCAACAGATTGAACACTGAAGCTTTCTTT.